These 10 T cell receptor beta chains originate from one sample sequenced in a study of T cell changes during pregnancy in multiple sclerosis (dated by TCRdb to about 2019). Libraries were prepared through the immunoSEQ multiplex PCR assay. As stored in TCRdb, this immuneACCESS dataset retains in-frame rearrangements with V and J assigned. A fraction of the clones does not appear; measured against another copy, unresolved V genes explain less than half of the discrepancy, and the remainder lacks a known reason. In this sample the table shows about 79,000 clones, around 90% of which occur a single time. 0.45% to 0.55% of the sample lies in the top ten. The sample consisted of CD4+ T cells from peripheral blood mononuclear cells, taken in the second trimester of pregnancy. The source is a female donor with multiple sclerosis, enrolled in a pregnancy study.

Concerning this clone: Other DNA sequences within the sample encode an identical CDR3. V gene TRBV28 combines with J gene TRBJ1-4; D might be TRBD1 (5 bases). V lost 3 bases to trimming and J lost 11 bases, with 13 bases between them. Germline V gives CDR1 MDHEN, CDR2 SYDVKM. The CDR3 has 13 residues. Here the CDR3 reads CASSFRGLGKLFF. The CDR3 region has the DNA TGTGCCAGCAGTTTCCGGGGGTTGGGGAAACTGTTTTTT.

The chain uses TRBV7-9 and TRBJ1-2; the match to TRBD1 covers 7 bases. The CDR3 is 15 amino acids. V trimming: 2 bases; J trimming: 2 bases; junction bases outside the gene matches: 5. The germline CDR1 and CDR2 sequences are SEHNR and FQNEAQ (reference sequence). The DNA for the CDR3 is TGTGCCAGCAGCTTACAGGGGGTAGTAAACTATGGCTACACCTTC. Its translation is CASSLQGVVNYGYTF.

The J gene is TRBJ2-2, the V gene TRBV15, with TRBD2 matching over 12 bases. J was trimmed by 4 bases and V by 3 bases; bases with no gene match: 6. The CDR3 runs to 17 residues. Germline V CDR1 and CDR2: LNHNV, YYDKDF (reference sequence). The CDR3 DNA reads as TGTGCCACCAGCAGCCCGACTAGCGGGAGACGCACCGGGGAGCTGTTTTTT. This codes for CATSSPTSGRRTGELFF.

This chain uses TRBV5-1 with TRBJ2-6, with D perhaps TRBD1 (5 bases). Trimming took 5 bases from V and 4 from J, leaving 16 bases between them. The CDR3 totals 16 residues. Germline CDR1 SGHRS, CDR2 YFSETQ. CDR3 amino acids: CASRFSQGSGANVLTF. DNA of the CDR3: TGCGCCAGCAGGTTCTCCCAGGGTTCCGGGGCCAACGTCCTGACTTTC.

The rearrangement uses TRBV10-2 and TRBJ2-1, with unresolved D. The CDR3 is 11 residues long. The V gene lost 6 bases and the J gene lost 4 bases, with 4 bases spanning the gap. Looked up from germline, CDR1 is WSHSY and CDR2 is SAAADI. In DNA form, the CDR3 reads TGCGCCAGCAGCGTGTACAATGAGCAGTTCTTC. Protein: CASSVYNEQFF.

The chain combines TRBV2 with TRBJ2-5, with 9 bases identical to TRBD1. The CDR3 is 13 amino acids. Germline V CDR1 and CDR2: SNHLY, FYNNEI. V was clipped by 7 bases and J by 5 bases; unmatched bases: 5. The CDR3: CASKGTGTETQYF. Here the CDR3 DNA reads TGTGCCAGCAAAGGGACAGGGACGGAGACCCAGTACTTC.

This chain joins TRBV6-5 and TRBJ1-1; 9 nucleotides align to TRBD1. This CDR3 is built from 15 residues. Germline assignment: CDR1 MNHEY and CDR2 SVGAGI. Trimming at V came to 6 bases and at J to 4 bases, leaving 9 bases not matched to a gene. The CDR3: CASRFSQGAITEAFF. The DNA for the CDR3 is TGTGCCAGCAGGTTCTCACAGGGGGCGATCACTGAAGCTTTCTTT.

This sequence joins TRBV7-2 and TRBJ2-1, with 12 nucleotides matching TRBD2. CDR3 length: 15 residues. The trim removed 1 base at V and 6 bases at J, leaving 1 base unmatched. Germline values: CDR1 SGHTA, CDR2 FQGNSA. The CDR3 loop is CASSLVTSGSNEQFF. The CDR3 nucleotides are TGTGCCAGCAGCTTAGTGACTAGCGGGAGCAATGAGCAGTTCTTC. The full variable domain, with the rest looked up from reference TRBV7-2 and TRBJ2-1, is GAGVSQSPSNKVTEKGKDVELRCDPISGHTALYWYRQSLGQGLEFLIYFQGNSAPDKSGLPSDRFSAERTGGSVSTLTIQRTQQEDSAVYLCASSLVTSGSNEQFFGPGTRLTVL.

The J gene is TRBJ2-7, the V gene TRBV27, with D maybe TRBD2 (6 bases). CDR3 length: 15 amino acids. V lost 2 bases, J lost 7 bases, and 18 bases lay in between. The germline CDR1 and CDR2 sequences are MNHEY and SMNVEV (reference sequence). CDR3 DNA sequence: TGTGCCAGCAGTTTACTGGGCGGGATTTCCGGAGAGCAGTACTTC. Translated: CASSLLGGISGEQYF.

This chain joins TRBV28 and TRBJ2-7, with TRBD1 matching over 9 bases. With 3 bases clipped from V and 3 bases from J, the junction kept 6 bases outside the gene matches. The CDR3 sequence is 15 residues long. Germline V gene data show CDR1 as MDHEN and CDR2 as SYDVKM. DNA for the CDR3: TGTGCCAGCAGTTTGGTAGGGACAGGGAACTACGAGCAGTACTTC. Amino acid sequence: CASSLVGTGNYEQYF.